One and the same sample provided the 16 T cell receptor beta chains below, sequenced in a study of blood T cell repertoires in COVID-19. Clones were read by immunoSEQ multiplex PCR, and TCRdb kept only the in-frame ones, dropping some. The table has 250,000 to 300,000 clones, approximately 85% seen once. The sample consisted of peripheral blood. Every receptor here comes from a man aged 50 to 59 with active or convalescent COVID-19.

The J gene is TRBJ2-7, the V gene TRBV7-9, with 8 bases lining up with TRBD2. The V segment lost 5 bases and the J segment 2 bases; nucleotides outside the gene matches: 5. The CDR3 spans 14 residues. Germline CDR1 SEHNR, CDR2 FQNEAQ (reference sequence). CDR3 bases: TGTGCCAGCAGCCCCCCGGGACTAGCCTACGAGCAGTACTTC. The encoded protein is CASSPPGLAYEQYF.

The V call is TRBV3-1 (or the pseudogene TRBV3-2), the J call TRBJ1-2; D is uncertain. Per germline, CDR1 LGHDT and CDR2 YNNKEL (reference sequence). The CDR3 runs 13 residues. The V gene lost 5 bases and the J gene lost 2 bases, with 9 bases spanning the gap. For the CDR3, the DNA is TGTGCCAGCAGCGGTGAACAGAACTATGGCTACACCTTC. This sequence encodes CASSGEQNYGYTF.

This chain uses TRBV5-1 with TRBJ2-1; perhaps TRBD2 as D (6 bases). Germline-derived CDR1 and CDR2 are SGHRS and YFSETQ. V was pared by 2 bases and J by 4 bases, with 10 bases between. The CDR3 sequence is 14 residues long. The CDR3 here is CASSFGTAYNEQFF. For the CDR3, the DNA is TGCGCCAGCAGCTTTGGGACTGCGTACAATGAGCAGTTCTTC.

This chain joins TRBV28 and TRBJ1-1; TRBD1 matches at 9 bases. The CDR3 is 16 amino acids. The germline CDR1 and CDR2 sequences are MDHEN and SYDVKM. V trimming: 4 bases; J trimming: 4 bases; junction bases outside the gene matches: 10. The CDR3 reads CASSSSPGQGGTEAFF. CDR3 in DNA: TGTGCCAGCAGTTCTTCCCCGGGACAGGGAGGCACTGAAGCTTTCTTT.

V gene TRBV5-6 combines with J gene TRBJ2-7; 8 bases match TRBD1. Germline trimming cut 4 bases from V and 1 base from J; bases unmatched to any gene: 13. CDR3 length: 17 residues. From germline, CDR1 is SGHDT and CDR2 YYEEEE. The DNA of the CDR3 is TGTGCCAGCAGCGCCAGGGGGCAGCTGGGTAGGTCCTACGAGCAGTACTTC. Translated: CASSARGQLGRSYEQYF.

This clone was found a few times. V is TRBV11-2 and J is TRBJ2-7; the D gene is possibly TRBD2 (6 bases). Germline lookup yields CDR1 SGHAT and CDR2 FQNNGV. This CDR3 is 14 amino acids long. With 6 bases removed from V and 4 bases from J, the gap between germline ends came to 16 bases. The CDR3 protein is CASRRVGEVYEQYF. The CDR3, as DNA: TGTGCCAGCAGACGGGTGGGGGAGGTGTACGAGCAGTACTTC.

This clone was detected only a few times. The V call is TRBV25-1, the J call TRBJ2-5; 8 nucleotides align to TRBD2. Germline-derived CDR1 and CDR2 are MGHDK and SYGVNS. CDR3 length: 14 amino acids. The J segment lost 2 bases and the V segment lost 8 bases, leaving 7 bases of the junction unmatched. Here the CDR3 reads CASGAGGSQETQYF. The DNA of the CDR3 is TGTGCCAGCGGGGCGGGGGGTTCACAAGAGACCCAGTACTTC.

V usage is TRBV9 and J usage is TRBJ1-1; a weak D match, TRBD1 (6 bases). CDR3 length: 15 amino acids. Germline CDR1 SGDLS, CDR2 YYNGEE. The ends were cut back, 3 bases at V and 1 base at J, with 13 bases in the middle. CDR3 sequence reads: CASSAPGTKNTEAFF. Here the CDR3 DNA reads TGTGCCAGCAGCGCACCCGGGACAAAGAACACTGAAGCTTTCTTT.

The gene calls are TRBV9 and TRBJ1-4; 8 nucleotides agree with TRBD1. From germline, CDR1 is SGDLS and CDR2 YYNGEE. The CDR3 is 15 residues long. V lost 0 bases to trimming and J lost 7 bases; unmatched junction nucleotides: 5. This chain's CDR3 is CASSVATGESEKLFF. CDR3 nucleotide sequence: TGTGCCAGCAGCGTAGCGACAGGGGAAAGTGAAAAACTGTTTTTT.

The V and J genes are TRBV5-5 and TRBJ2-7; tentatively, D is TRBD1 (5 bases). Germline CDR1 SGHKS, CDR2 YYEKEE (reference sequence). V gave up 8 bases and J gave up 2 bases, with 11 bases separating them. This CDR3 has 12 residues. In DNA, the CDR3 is TGTGCCAGTAGAGACAGTGCCTACGAGCAGTACTTC. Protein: CASRDSAYEQYF.

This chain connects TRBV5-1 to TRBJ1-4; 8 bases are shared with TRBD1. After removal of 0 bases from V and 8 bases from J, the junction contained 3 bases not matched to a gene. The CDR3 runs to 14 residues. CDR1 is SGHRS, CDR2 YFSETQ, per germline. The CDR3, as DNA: TGCGCCAGCAGCTTGGAGGCAGGGGGCGAAAAACTGTTTTTT. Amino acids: CASSLEAGGEKLFF. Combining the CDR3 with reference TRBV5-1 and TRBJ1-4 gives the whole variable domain KAGVTQTPRYLIKTRGQQVTLSCSPISGHRSVSWYQQTPGQGLQFLFEYFSETQRNKGNFPGRFSGRQFSNSRSEMNVSTLELGDSALYLCASSLEAGGEKLFFGSGTQLSVL.

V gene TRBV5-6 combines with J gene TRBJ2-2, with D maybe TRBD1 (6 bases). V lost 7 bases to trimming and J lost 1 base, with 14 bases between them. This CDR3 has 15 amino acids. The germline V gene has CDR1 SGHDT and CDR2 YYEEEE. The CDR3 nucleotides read TGTGCCAGCGGGCTAGGGGGTTGGAACACCGGGGAGCTGTTTTTT. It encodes CASGLGGWNTGELFF. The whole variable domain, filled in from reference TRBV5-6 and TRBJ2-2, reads DAGVTQSPTHLIKTRGQQVTLRCSPKSGHDTVSWYQQALGQGPQFIFQYYEEEERQRGNFPDRFSGHQFPNYSSELNVNALLLGDSALYLCASGLGGWNTGELFFGEGSRLTVL.

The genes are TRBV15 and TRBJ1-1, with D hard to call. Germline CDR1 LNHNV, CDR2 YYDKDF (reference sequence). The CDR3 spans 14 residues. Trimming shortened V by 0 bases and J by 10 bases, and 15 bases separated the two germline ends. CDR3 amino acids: CATSRDPAGELAFF. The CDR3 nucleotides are TGTGCCACCAGCAGAGATCCGGCCGGGGAGTTAGCTTTCTTT.

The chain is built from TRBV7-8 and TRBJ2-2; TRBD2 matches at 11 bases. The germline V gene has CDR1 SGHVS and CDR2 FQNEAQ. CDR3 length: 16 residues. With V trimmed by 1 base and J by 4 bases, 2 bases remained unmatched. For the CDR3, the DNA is TGTGCCAGCAGCTTAGGTAGCGGGAGGGCCACCGGGGAGCTGTTTTTT. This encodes CASSLGSGRATGELFF.

Written as DNA, the CDR3 is TGTGCCAGCAGTCCGCAGGGGGCGAACACCGGGGAGCTGTTTTTT. This sequence encodes CASSPQGANTGELFF. This chain joins TRBV3-1 (or the pseudogene TRBV3-2) and TRBJ2-2; 7 bases align to TRBD1. Germline assignment: CDR1 LGHDT and CDR2 YNNKEL (reference sequence). This CDR3 comprises 15 residues. The trim removed 6 bases at V and 0 bases at J, leaving 4 bases unmatched.

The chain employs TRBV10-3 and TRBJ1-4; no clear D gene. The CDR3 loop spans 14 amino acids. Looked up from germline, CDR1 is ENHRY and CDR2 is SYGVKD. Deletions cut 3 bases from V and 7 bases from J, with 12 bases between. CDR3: CAISDGGWSEKLFF. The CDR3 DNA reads TGTGCCATCAGTGATGGCGGATGGAGTGAAAAACTGTTTTTT.